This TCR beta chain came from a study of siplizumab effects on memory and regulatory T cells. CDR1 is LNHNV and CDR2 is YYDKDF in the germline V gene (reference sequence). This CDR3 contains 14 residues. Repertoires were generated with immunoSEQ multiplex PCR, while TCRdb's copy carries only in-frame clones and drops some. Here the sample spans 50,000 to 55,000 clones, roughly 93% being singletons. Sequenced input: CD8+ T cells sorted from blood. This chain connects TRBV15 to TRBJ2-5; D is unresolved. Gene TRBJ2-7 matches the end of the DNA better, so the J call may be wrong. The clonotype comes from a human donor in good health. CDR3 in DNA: TGTGCCACCAGCAGGACGTCTTTCGGCCACGAGCAGTACTTC. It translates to CATSRTSFGHEQYF.